The 30 T cell receptor beta chains presented below share a single source sample, sequenced in a study of blood T cell repertoires in COVID-19. Assay used: immunoSEQ multiplex PCR; TCRdb lists only in-frame clones, some missing. Of around 390,000 clones in the sample, around nine tenths were seen once. Specimen: PBMCs or T cells enriched from blood (not recorded which). Every receptor here comes from a woman between 50 and 59 years old who had recovered from COVID-19.

The chain joins TRBV9 to TRBJ1-1, with 7 nucleotides matching TRBD1. Trimming cost V 5 bases and J 4 bases; bases outside gene matches: 8. Germline lookup yields CDR1 SGDLS and CDR2 YYNGEE. This CDR3 has 14 residues. The CDR3 bases are TGTGCCAGCAGTGTCTTCGACAGGGCCACTGAAGCTTTCTTT. Its translation is CASSVFDRATEAFF.

The chain uses TRBV10-3 and TRBJ2-1; 9 bases align to TRBD2. The ends lost 4 bases at V and 6 bases at J; junction bases unmatched: 4. Looked up from germline, CDR1 is ENHRY and CDR2 is SYGVKD. This CDR3 is 14 amino acids long. For the CDR3, the DNA is TGTGCCATCAGTGTCGGGACTAGCAGCAATGAGCAGTTCTTC. Its translation is CAISVGTSSNEQFF.

This clone was recorded once. J is TRBJ1-2 and V is TRBV3-1 (or the pseudogene TRBV3-2); D not resolved. The CDR3 totals 15 residues. Germline V gene lookup returns CDR1 LGHDT and CDR2 YNNKEL (reference sequence). Trimming stripped 1 base from V and 4 bases from J, with 13 bases between. The CDR3 coding sequence is TGTGCCAGCAGCCAAGGCGGATCTAAACCCTATGGCTACACCTTC. Translation: CASSQGGSKPYGYTF.

The chain uses TRBV2 and TRBJ2-7, with TRBD2 as a possible D gene (5 bases). Trimming shortened V by 0 bases and J by 2 bases, and 11 bases separated the two germline ends. Germline CDR1 reads SNHLY; CDR2 reads FYNNEI. The CDR3 sequence is 15 residues long. This CDR3 reads CASSEAGIGAYEQYF. The DNA of the CDR3 is TGTGCCAGCAGTGAAGCCGGGATTGGGGCCTACGAGCAGTACTTC.

Of note for this clone: The sample contains more than one DNA sequence encoding this CDR3. The chain employs TRBV18 and TRBJ1-1, with a possible D match to TRBD1 (6 bases). V gave up 6 bases and J gave up 2 bases, with 13 bases separating them. The CDR3 has 14 residues. CDR1 is KGHSH and CDR2 is LQKENI in the germline V gene. The CDR3 protein is CASSPSRGNTEAFF. DNA of the CDR3: TGTGCCAGCTCTCCTAGCAGGGGCAACACTGAAGCTTTCTTT.

This sequence joins TRBV30 and TRBJ1-1, with 7 bases identical to TRBD1. Germline lookup yields CDR1 GTSNPN and CDR2 SVGIG (reference sequence). J lost 5 bases, V lost 7 bases, and 16 bases had no gene match. This CDR3 contains 15 residues. DNA for the CDR3: TGTGCCTCTACCCCCCGACAGGGACTGAGGACTGAAGCTTTCTTT. Translating gives CASTPRQGLRTEAFF.

The chain is built from TRBV28 and TRBJ1-2; TRBD1 might be the D (5 bases). Germline V CDR1 and CDR2: MDHEN, SYDVKM. Trimming took 2 bases from V and 4 from J, leaving 14 bases between them. CDR3 length: 15 residues. The CDR3 DNA reads as TGTGCCAGCAGTTTACCGGTTCGGGGACTCTATGGCTACACCTTC. Residues: CASSLPVRGLYGYTF.

This clone has more than one count but fewer than ten. The chain links TRBV15 to TRBJ1-1; no firm D call. The CDR3 is made up of 16 amino acids. Germline lookup yields CDR1 LNHNV and CDR2 YYDKDF (reference sequence). Trimming pared 1 base from V and 1 base from J, leaving 13 bases between. Written as DNA, the CDR3 is TGTGCCACCAGCAGAGTTGCAGTGAACAGGAACACTGAAGCTTTCTTT. This codes for CATSRVAVNRNTEAFF.

This clone has just one count. The sample holds other DNA sequences that translate to the same CDR3. CDR3 bases: TGCGCCAGCAGCTTGGGGCAGGGGGCGTACGAGCAGTACTTC. Its protein product is CASSLGQGAYEQYF. The rearrangement joins TRBV5-1 to TRBJ2-7; 8 bases are a match to TRBD1. Germline loops: CDR1 SGHRS, CDR2 YFSETQ. Trimming at V came to 0 bases and at J to 4 bases, leaving 3 bases not matched to a gene. The CDR3 covers 14 residues.

J is TRBJ1-1 and V is TRBV4-1, with a weak D call TRBD1 (5 bases). Germline V gives CDR1 MGHRA, CDR2 YSYEKL. V dropped 0 bases and J dropped 3 bases, with 11 bases sitting between them. The CDR3 spans 15 residues. The CDR3 is CASSQEPTAHTEAFF. The CDR3 coding sequence is TGCGCCAGCAGCCAAGAACCGACAGCACACACTGAAGCTTTCTTT.

The V and J genes are TRBV2 and TRBJ1-3; 7 bases agree with TRBD1. The CDR3 is 15 amino acids. Per the germline V gene, CDR1 is SNHLY and CDR2 is FYNNEI. Trimming cost V 6 bases and J 3 bases; bases outside gene matches: 8. CDR3 bases: TGTGCCAGCAGCGATCAGGGGGGCGGTGGAAACACCATATATTTT. It encodes CASSDQGGGGNTIYF.

This sequence joins TRBV12-3 or TRBV12-4 and TRBJ2-5, with 8 nucleotides matching TRBD1. Germline trimming cut 5 bases from V and 2 bases from J; bases unmatched to any gene: 1. The length of the CDR3 is 13 residues. The CDR3 loop reads CASSRTGQETQYF. The CDR3 bases are TGTGCCAGCAGTCGGACAGGGCAAGAGACCCAGTACTTC.

This rearrangement joins TRBV7-9 to TRBJ2-3; 9 bases are shared with TRBD2. The germline CDR1 and CDR2 sequences are SEHNR and FQNEAQ (reference sequence). The CDR3 has 17 residues. The V segment lost 1 base and the J segment 8 bases; nucleotides outside the gene matches: 13. Written as DNA, the CDR3 is TGTGCCAGCAGCTTAGGATCAGCGGGGGGTTTCGGCGGTACGCAGTATTTT. This translates into CASSLGSAGGFGGTQYF.

This chain connects TRBV11-3 to TRBJ2-7; a possible D gene is TRBD1 (6 bases). The CDR3 sequence is 14 residues long. In germline, CDR1 is SGHNT, CDR2 YENEEA. V was shortened by 5 bases and J by 3 bases, with 14 bases between the two germline ends. The CDR3 nucleotides read TGTGCCAGCAGCCCGAGGGGACAAAGCTACGAGCAGTACTTC. It yields the protein CASSPRGQSYEQYF.

The chain joins TRBV27 to TRBJ1-6, with 10 bases that match TRBD1. CDR1 and CDR2 (germline): MNHEY, SMNVEV (reference sequence). Trimming removed 6 bases from V and 8 bases from J; junction bases left unmatched: 7. This CDR3 spans 15 amino acids. The CDR3 here is CASSRPGQGHSPLHF. CDR3 DNA sequence: TGTGCCAGCAGCCGTCCGGGACAGGGGCATTCACCCCTCCACTTT.

This clone has a handful of counts. The genes are TRBV15 and TRBJ1-6; 7 bases are a match to TRBD1. V lost 3 bases, J lost 8 bases, and 4 bases stayed unmatched. The germline CDR1 and CDR2 sequences are LNHNV and YYDKDF (reference sequence). CDR3 size: 14 residues. The CDR3, as DNA: TGTGCCACCAGCAGCCGGGACAGATATTCACCCCTCCACTTT. Its protein product is CATSSRDRYSPLHF.

As for this clone: The junction departs from germline at one end; a sequencing error may be responsible. This chain connects TRBV27 to TRBJ1-2, with TRBD1 as a possible D gene (5 bases). The CDR3 extends over 16 amino acids. CDR1 is MNHEY, CDR2 SMNVEV, per germline (reference sequence). CDR3 in DNA: TGTGCCAGCAGTTTATCGTTTCAGGGCTCTTGGGATGGCCACACCTTC. It codes for CASSLSFQGSWDGHTF.

The chain recombines TRBV11-2 with TRBJ2-3; 9 bases align to TRBD1. Germline values: CDR1 SGHAT, CDR2 FQNNGV. Trimming at V came to 5 bases and at J to 6 bases, leaving 6 bases not matched to a gene. The CDR3 totals 14 residues. The CDR3 nucleotides read TGTGCCAGCAGCCGGACAGGGGTGCTGGATACGCAGTATTTT. Translated, it gives CASSRTGVLDTQYF.

The chain recombines TRBV6-2 or TRBV6-3 with TRBJ2-3; 9 positions match TRBD1. The CDR3 contains 17 residues. J gave up 1 base and V 5 bases, and 10 bases lay outside the gene matches. Per germline, CDR1 MNHEY and CDR2 SVGEGT. CDR3 sequence (DNA): TGTGCCAGCAGTGGAGTGGGGACAGGGATTGGCACAGATACGCAGTATTTT. Its protein is CASSGVGTGIGTDTQYF.

J is TRBJ1-3 and V is TRBV30; no definite D call. The CDR3 consists of 12 residues. Germline V lookup: CDR1 GTSNPN, CDR2 SVGIG (reference sequence). CDR3 coding DNA: TGTGGTTGGCAGTTCACTGGAAACACCATATATTTT. Translation: CGWQFTGNTIYF.

The genes are TRBV9 and TRBJ2-7; 9 nucleotides match TRBD1. J was trimmed by 6 bases and V by 0 bases; bases with no gene match: 10. This CDR3 region has 16 residues. CDR1 SGDLS and CDR2 YYNGEE come from the germline V gene. CDR3 DNA: TGTGCCAGCAGCGTAGTAGGTGGGACAGGGCTCGGCGAGCAGTACTTC. It codes for CASSVVGGTGLGEQYF.

There are many counts of this clone. This chain joins TRBV7-2 and TRBJ2-1; 13 nucleotides align to TRBD2. The CDR3 covers 15 residues. CDR1 and CDR2 from the germline V gene are SGHTA and FQGNSA. V lost 5 bases, J lost 6 bases, and 4 bases stayed unmatched. This CDR3 reads CASSPGLAGANEQFF. The CDR3 region has the DNA TGTGCCAGCAGCCCAGGACTAGCGGGAGCCAATGAGCAGTTCTTC.

This clone appeared a few times. The V gene is TRBV5-4, the J gene TRBJ1-1, with TRBD1 matching over 11 bases. The CDR3 runs 13 residues. The V gene end was trimmed by 3 bases and the J gene end by 6 bases; junction bases not matched to a gene: 1. Germline V gives CDR1 SGHNT, CDR2 YYREEE (reference sequence). The CDR3 nucleotides read TGTGCCAGCAGCTGGGGACAGGGGGCTGAAGCTTTCTTT. Its translation is CASSWGQGAEAFF.

The chain links TRBV19 to TRBJ2-1, with TRBD2 as a possible D gene (5 bases). From germline, CDR1 is LNHDA and CDR2 SQIVND (reference sequence). The V and J ends lost 5 bases and 6 bases respectively, with 20 bases between them. This CDR3 is built from 16 residues. CDR3 in amino acids: CASSQSPGSHSNEQFF. The CDR3 coding sequence is TGTGCCAGTAGTCAAAGTCCGGGGAGCCATTCCAATGAGCAGTTCTTC. Full variable domain (missing parts from reference TRBV19 and TRBJ2-1): DGGITQSPKYLFRKEGQNVTLSCEQNLNHDAMYWYRQDPGQGLRLIYYSQIVNDFQKGDIAEGYSVSREKKESFPLTVTSAQKNPTAFYLCASSQSPGSHSNEQFFGPGTRLTVL.

For the CDR3, the DNA is TGCGCCAGCAGTCAATGCCCCCCCCAGGGGGCTCTTGGAAACACCATATATTTT. Translated: CASSQCPPQGALGNTIYF. J is TRBJ1-3 and V is TRBV23-1, with 8 bases that match TRBD1. TRBV23-1 falls under the ORF class, with uncertain function. Trimming cost V 1 base and J 3 bases; bases outside gene matches: 11. The CDR3 is 18 amino acids.

The chain is built from TRBV4-1 and TRBJ2-5; D is perhaps TRBD1 (6 bases). CDR1 and CDR2 (germline): MGHRA, YSYEKL. CDR3 length equals 15 residues. Trimming cost V 1 base and J 4 bases, with 13 bases left between them. The CDR3 nucleotides are TGCGCCAGCAGCCAAGGACAGGCGGTCACAGAGACCCAGTACTTC. Translation: CASSQGQAVTETQYF.

In this sample, this clone turned up once. The chain links TRBV6-5 to TRBJ2-1; the match to TRBD2 covers 12 bases. The V gene end was trimmed by 8 bases and the J gene end by 3 bases; junction bases not matched to a gene: 2. The CDR3 runs 14 residues. Germline lookup yields CDR1 MNHEY and CDR2 SVGAGI. The CDR3 nucleotides are TGTGCCAGCCAGACTAGCGGGGGCTACAATGAGCAGTTCTTC. This gives the protein CASQTSGGYNEQFF.

This clone was counted a few times. The rearrangement joins TRBV27 to TRBJ2-1; 7 positions agree with TRBD2. The CDR3 is 16 residues long. V was pared by 6 bases and J by 5 bases, with 13 bases of the junction left unmatched. Germline values: CDR1 MNHEY, CDR2 SMNVEV (reference sequence). The DNA of the CDR3 is TGTGCCAGCAGGCCCTTCTTGGGGGGGGGACACAATGAGCAGTTCTTC. Translation: CASRPFLGGGHNEQFF.

This clone was seen a single time. The chain uses TRBV4-1 and TRBJ2-3, with D uncertain. Looked up from germline, CDR1 is MGHRA and CDR2 is YSYEKL. Trimming pared 1 base from V and 2 bases from J, leaving 10 bases between. This CDR3 contains 15 residues. CDR3 nucleotides: TGCGCCAGCAGCCAAGGTGAGTCGTCCACAGATACGCAGTATTTT. Translated, it gives CASSQGESSTDTQYF.

The rearrangement uses TRBV27 and TRBJ2-1; 7 bases are shared with TRBD2. The germline V gene has CDR1 MNHEY and CDR2 SMNVEV (reference sequence). CDR3 length equals 14 residues. Germline trimming cut 6 bases from V and 1 base from J; bases unmatched to any gene: 3. The CDR3 here is CASRASGSYNEQFF. For the CDR3, the DNA is TGTGCCAGCAGGGCTAGCGGTTCCTACAATGAGCAGTTCTTC.